One sample yielded the 6 T cell receptor beta chains listed below, sequenced in a study of shared clonotypes between healthy human individuals. Sequenced by immunoSEQ multiplex PCR; TCRdb stores in-frame clones only, minus some. The sample comprises roughly 500,000 clones, approximately 82% of which are singletons, and around 13% rests with the top ten. Input material: PBMCs. These TCRs come from a woman aged 35 to 49 in good health. Some clones in this sample may be carry-over from other donors' samples.

This clone was seen a handful of times. The genes are TRBV6-4 and TRBJ2-3; 15 bases are shared with TRBD2. The junction had 15 bases not matched to a gene; V was cut back by 11 bases and J by 3 bases. Germline V lookup: CDR1 MRHNA, CDR2 SNTAGT. This CDR3 is built from 18 residues. CDR3 amino acids: CACLEGLAGGVGTDTQYF. As DNA, the CDR3 is TGTGCCTGCCTAGAGGGACTAGCGGGAGGCGTCGGGACAGATACGCAGTATTTT.

The chain couples TRBV30 to TRBJ2-5, with TRBD1 as a possible D gene (6 bases). Trimming left V 5 bases short and J 5 bases short, with 18 bases between. Germline lookup yields CDR1 GTSNPN and CDR2 SVGIG (reference sequence). CDR3 length: 14 residues. CDR3 nucleotides: TGTGCCTGGGGTGACAGGCGATTTAGGGAGACCCAGTACTTC. Its translation is CAWGDRRFRETQYF.

This clone has just one count. This chain links TRBV28 with TRBJ2-7; possible D gene TRBD1, 6 bases. This CDR3 contains 10 residues. From germline, CDR1 is MDHEN and CDR2 SYDVKM. Here the CDR3 DNA reads TGTGCATCCCAGGGGATTCAGCAGTACTTC. It translates to CASQGIQQYF.

This clone turned up a few times. The chain couples TRBV7-8 to TRBJ2-1; perhaps TRBD2 as D (6 bases). The CDR3 loop spans 17 amino acids. V shed 2 bases and J shed 4 bases, with 18 bases lying between them. CDR1 is SGHVS and CDR2 is FQNEAQ in the germline V gene. The CDR3 DNA reads as TGTGCCAGCAGCTTAAACCCTCGCGGTAGCGGTTACAATGAGCAGTTCTTC. Amino acid sequence: CASSLNPRGSGYNEQFF.

This clone was seen only a few times. The rearrangement links TRBV30 to TRBJ2-7, with D possibly being TRBD1 (5 bases). Trimming removed 0 bases from V and 0 bases from J, with 12 bases in between. This CDR3 is built from 15 residues. Germline V lookup: CDR1 GTSNPN, CDR2 SVGIG (reference sequence). In nucleotides, the CDR3 is TGTGCCTGGAGTGTACTGGGGCTGATCTCCTACGAGCAGTACTTC. This encodes CAWSVLGLISYEQYF.

The chain uses TRBV10-2 and TRBJ1-3; no clear D gene. The length of the CDR3 is 13 residues. Germline loops: CDR1 WSHSY, CDR2 SAAADI. With 8 bases removed from V and 4 bases from J, the gap between germline ends came to 12 bases. CDR3 bases: TGCGCCAGCGCCAGTGGCGGCGGAAACACCATATATTTT. This encodes CASASGGGNTIYF.